This TCR beta chain came from a study of control samples from healthy donors and cancer patients. Clones were sequenced by immunoSEQ multiplex PCR, and TCRdb holds only the in-frame ones, with some missing. Here the sample spans under 450,000 clones, approximately 92% being singletons. The CDR3 runs to 16 residues. With 1 base removed from V and 1 base from J, the gap between germline ends came to 13 bases. The germline V gene encodes CDR1 LGHNT and CDR2 FRNRAP. V and J are TRBV12-5 and TRBJ1-1, with D unresolved. The sequenced material came from PBMCs. The clonotype was recovered from a man between 40 and 49 years old with head and neck cancer. CDR3 protein: CASGLAYSTSNTEAFF. The CDR3 DNA reads as TGTGCTAGTGGTTTGGCATACAGCACCTCGAACACTGAAGCTTTCTTT.